This TCR beta chain was identified during a study of OX40 agonist ivuxolimab in advanced cancers. Study information: Three patients, one with hepatocellular carcinoma and two with cutaneous melanoma, responded partially. Whole-study results and caveats: There were, on average, more expanded clones in CD8+ T cells than in CD4+.

Trimming removed 6 bases at V and 1 base at J, with 7 bases between. CDR1 is MNHEY and CDR2 is SMNVEV in the germline V gene (reference sequence). The CDR3 runs 12 residues. Turning to this clone: Its specificity is unknown.

TCRdb's copy holds only in-frame clones and misses some; the assay was immunoSEQ multiplex PCR. In the table there are about 15,000 clones, approximately 85% of which are singletons. This specimen was CD4+ or CD8+ T cells sorted from blood, taken in a trial of the OX40 agonist ivuxolimab. This chain links TRBV27 with TRBJ2-7; no clear D gene. This TCR came from an adult with an advanced solid tumor such as melanoma, head and neck, liver or kidney cancer. CDR3: CASRSRSYEQYF. CDR3 DNA: TGTGCCAGCAGGTCCAGGTCCTACGAGCAGTACTTC.